Included here is one T cell receptor (beta chain) sequence, with context. The data originate from a study of shared clonotypes between healthy human individuals. The data were produced by immunoSEQ multiplex PCR, yet TCRdb's version contains in-frame clones alone and is incomplete. This sample has approximately 2.5 million clones, with over 85% found just once. This receptor was identified in a man younger than 35 in good health. Some clones in this sample may be carry-over from other donors' samples. Sequenced material: naive CD4+ T cells from PBMCs. Subset here: CD45RA+ positively selected.

CDR3 in amino acids: CASSLRGPLPVLTF. As DNA, the CDR3 is TGTGCCAGCAGCCTCCGGGGCCCCCTTCCCGTCCTGACTTTC. The chain employs TRBV7-2 and TRBJ2-6; D tentatively fits TRBD1 or TRBD2 (5 bases each). The CDR3 is 14 amino acids. V was pared by 5 bases and J by 12 bases, with 17 bases between. The germline V gene has CDR1 SGHTA and CDR2 FQGNSA. The entire variable domain, with the rest obtained from reference TRBV7-2 and TRBJ2-6, is as follows: GAGVSQSPSNKVTEKGKDVELRCDPISGHTALYWYRQSLGQGLEFLIYFQGNSAPDKSGLPSDRFSAERTGGSVSTLTIQRTQQEDSAVYLCASSLRGPLPVLTFGAGSRLTVL.